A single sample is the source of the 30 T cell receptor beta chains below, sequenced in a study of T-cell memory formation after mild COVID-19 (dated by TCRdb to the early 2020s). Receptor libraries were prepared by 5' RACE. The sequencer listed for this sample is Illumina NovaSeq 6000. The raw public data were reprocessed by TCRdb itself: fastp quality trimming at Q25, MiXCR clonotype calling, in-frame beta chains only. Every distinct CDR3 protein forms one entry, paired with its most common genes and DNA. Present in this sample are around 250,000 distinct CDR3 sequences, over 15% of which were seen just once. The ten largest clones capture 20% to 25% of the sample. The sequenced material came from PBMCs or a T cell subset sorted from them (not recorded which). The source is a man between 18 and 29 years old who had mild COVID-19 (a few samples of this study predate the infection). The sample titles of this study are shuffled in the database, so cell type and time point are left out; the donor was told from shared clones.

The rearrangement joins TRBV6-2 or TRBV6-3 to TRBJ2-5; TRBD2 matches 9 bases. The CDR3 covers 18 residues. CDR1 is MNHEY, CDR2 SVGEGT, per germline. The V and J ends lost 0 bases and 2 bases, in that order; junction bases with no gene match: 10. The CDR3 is CASSYSSRIAGVQETQYF. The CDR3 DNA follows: TGTGCCAGCAGTTACTCGAGCCGGATAGCGGGGGTACAAGAGACCCAGTACTTC.

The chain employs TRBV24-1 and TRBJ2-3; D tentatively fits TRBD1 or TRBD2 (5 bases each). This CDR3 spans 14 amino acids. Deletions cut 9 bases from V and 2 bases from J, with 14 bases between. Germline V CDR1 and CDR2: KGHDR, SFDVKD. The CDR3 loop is CATEGRQLTDTQYF. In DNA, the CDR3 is TGTGCCACCGAGGGACGGCAGCTCACAGATACGCAGTATTTT.

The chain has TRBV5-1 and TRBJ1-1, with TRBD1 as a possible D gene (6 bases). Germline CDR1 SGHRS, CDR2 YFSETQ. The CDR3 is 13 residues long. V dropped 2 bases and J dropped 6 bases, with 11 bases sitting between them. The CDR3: CASSFQGSPEAFF. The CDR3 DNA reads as TGCGCCAGCAGCTTCCAGGGGAGCCCTGAAGCTTTCTTT.

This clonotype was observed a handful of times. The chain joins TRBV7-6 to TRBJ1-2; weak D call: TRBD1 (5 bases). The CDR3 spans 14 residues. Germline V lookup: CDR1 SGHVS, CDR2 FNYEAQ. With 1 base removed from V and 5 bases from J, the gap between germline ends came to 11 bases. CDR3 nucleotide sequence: TGTGCCAGCAGCTTAGGAGGGGATGTATATGGCTACACCTTC. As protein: CASSLGGDVYGYTF.

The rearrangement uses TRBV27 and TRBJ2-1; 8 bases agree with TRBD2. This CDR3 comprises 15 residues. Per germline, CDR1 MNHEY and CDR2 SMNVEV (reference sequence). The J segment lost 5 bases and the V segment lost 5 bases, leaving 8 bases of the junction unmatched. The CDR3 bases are TGTGCCAGCAGTAGAGCGGGGGCGAGTCACAATGAGCAGTTCTTC. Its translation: CASSRAGASHNEQFF.

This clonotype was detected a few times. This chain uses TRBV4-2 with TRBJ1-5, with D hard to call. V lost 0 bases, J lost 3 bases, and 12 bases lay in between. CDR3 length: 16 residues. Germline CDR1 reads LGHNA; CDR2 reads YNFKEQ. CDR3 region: CASSQESGLANQPQHF. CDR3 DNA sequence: TGTGCCAGCAGCCAAGAGTCTGGGTTGGCCAATCAGCCCCAGCATTTT.

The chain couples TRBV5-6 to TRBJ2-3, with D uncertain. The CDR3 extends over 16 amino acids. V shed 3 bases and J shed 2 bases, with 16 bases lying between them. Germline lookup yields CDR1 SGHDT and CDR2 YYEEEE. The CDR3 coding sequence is TGTGCCAGCAGCTCCGACCTTAACCCGGACACAGATACGCAGTATTTT. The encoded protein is CASSSDLNPDTDTQYF. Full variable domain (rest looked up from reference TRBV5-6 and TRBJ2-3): DAGVTQSPTHLIKTRGQQVTLRCSPKSGHDTVSWYQQALGQGPQFIFQYYEEEERQRGNFPDRFSGHQFPNYSSELNVNALLLGDSALYLCASSSDLNPDTDTQYFGPGTRLTVL.

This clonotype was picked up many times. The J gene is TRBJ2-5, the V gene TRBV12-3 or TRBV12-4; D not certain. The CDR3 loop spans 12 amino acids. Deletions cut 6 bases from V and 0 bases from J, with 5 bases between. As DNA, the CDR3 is TGTGCCAGCAGCTTCCACCAAGAGACCCAGTACTTC. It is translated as CASSFHQETQYF.

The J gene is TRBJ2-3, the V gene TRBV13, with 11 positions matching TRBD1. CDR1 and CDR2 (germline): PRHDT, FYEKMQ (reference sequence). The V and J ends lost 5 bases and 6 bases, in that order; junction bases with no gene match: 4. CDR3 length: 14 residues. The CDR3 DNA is TGTGCCAGCAGCCCTAGGACAGGGGGCGATACGCAGTATTTT. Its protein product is CASSPRTGGDTQYF.

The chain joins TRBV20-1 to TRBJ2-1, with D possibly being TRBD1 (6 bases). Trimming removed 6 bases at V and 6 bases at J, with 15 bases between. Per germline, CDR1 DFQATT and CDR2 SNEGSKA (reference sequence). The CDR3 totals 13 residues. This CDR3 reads CSAPTMTGNEQFF. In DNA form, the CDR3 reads TGCAGTGCGCCGACAATGACAGGCAATGAGCAGTTCTTC.

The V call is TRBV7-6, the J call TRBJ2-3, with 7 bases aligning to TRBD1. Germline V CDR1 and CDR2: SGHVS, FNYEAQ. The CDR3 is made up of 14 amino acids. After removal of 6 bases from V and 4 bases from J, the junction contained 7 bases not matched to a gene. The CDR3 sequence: CASRLGQNSDTQYF. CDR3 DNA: TGTGCCAGCAGGCTGGGACAGAACTCAGATACGCAGTATTTT.

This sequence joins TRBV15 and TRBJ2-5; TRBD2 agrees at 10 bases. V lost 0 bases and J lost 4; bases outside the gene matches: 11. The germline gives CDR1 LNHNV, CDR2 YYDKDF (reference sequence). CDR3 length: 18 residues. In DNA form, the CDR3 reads TGTGCCACCAGCAGAGATCGGCTAGCGGGGGTAATCTCAGAGACCCAGTACTTC. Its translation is CATSRDRLAGVISETQYF.

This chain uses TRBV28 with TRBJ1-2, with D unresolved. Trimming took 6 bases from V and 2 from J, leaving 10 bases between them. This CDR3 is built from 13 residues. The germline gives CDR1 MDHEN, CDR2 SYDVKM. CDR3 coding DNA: TGTGCCAGCAGGGTACCACAGAACTATGGCTACACCTTC. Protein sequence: CASRVPQNYGYTF.

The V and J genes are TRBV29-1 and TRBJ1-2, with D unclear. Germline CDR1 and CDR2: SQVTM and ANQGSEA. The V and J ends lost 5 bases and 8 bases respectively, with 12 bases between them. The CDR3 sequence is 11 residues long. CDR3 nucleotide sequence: TGCAGCGTTACCCTAAGCGTGGGCTACACCTTC. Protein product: CSVTLSVGYTF.

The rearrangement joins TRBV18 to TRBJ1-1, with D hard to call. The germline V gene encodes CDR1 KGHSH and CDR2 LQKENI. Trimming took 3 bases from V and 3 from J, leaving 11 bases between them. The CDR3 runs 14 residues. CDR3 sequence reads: CASSPLGWDTEAFF. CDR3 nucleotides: TGTGCCAGCTCACCTCTGGGATGGGACACTGAAGCTTTCTTT.

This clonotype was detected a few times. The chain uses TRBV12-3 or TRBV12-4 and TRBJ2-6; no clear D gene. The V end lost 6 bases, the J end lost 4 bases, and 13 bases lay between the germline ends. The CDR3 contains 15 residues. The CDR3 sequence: CASSKTNSGANVLTF. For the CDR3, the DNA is TGTGCCAGCAGCAAGACCAACTCCGGGGCCAACGTCCTGACTTTC.

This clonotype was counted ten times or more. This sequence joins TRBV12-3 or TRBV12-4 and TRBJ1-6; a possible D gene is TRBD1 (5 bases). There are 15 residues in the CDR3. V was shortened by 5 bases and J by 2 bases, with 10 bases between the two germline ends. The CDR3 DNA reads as TGTGCCAGCAGTAGACAGAGAACCTATAATTCACCCCTCCACTTT. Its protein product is CASSRQRTYNSPLHF.

This CDR3 is CSAPVTENSPLHF. The CDR3 DNA follows: TGCAGTGCCCCGGTCACAGAAAATTCACCCCTCCACTTT. The V gene is TRBV20-1, the J gene TRBJ1-6, with unresolved D. This CDR3 spans 13 amino acids. The germline gives CDR1 DFQATT, CDR2 SNEGSKA (reference sequence). The germline V and J ends were trimmed by 6 bases and 7 bases, with 13 bases remaining between them.

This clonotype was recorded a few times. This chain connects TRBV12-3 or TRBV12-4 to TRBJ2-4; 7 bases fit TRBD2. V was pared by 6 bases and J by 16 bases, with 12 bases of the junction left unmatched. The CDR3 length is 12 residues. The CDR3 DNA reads TGTGCCAGCAGCGTTGATAGCGGGCTGGGCTACTTC. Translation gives CASSVDSGLGYF.

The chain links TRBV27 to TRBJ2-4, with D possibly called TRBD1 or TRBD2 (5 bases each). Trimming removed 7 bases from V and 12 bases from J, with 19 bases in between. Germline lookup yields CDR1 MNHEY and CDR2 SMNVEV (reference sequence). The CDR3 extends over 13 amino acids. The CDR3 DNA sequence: TGTGCCAGCAAGGGCCCGGGACGCAACTATCAGTACTTC. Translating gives CASKGPGRNYQYF.

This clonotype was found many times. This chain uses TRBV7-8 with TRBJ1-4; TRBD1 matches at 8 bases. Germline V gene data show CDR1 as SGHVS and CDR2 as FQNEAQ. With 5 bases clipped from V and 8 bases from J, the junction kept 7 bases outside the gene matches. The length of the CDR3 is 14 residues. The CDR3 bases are TGTGCCAGCAGCGCCACAGGGACAGGAGAAAAACTGTTTTTT. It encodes CASSATGTGEKLFF.

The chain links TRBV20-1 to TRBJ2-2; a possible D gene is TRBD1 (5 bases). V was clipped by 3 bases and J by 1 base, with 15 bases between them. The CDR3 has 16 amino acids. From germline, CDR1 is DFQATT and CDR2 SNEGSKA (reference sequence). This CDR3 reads CSASSVITGNTGELFF. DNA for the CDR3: TGCAGTGCTAGTTCGGTCATAACAGGGAACACCGGGGAGCTGTTTTTT.

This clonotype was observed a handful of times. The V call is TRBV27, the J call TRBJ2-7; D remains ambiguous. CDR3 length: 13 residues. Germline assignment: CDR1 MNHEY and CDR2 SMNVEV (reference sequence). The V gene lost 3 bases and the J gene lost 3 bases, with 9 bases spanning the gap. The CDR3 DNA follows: TGTGCCAGCAGTTTCCAGCCCGGCTACGAGCAGTACTTC. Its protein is CASSFQPGYEQYF.

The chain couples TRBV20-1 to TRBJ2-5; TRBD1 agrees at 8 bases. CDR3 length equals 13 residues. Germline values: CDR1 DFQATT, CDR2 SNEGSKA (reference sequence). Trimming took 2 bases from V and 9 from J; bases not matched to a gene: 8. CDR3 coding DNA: TGCAGTGCTAGATCCCCACAGGGGGAGGCCCAGTACTTC. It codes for CSARSPQGEAQYF.

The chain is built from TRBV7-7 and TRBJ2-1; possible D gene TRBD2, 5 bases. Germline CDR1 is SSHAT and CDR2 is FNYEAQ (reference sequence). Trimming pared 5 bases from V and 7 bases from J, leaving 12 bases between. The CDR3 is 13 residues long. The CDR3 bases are TGTGCCAGCAGCGCGGGCCACGGAAATGAGCAGTTCTTC. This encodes CASSAGHGNEQFF.

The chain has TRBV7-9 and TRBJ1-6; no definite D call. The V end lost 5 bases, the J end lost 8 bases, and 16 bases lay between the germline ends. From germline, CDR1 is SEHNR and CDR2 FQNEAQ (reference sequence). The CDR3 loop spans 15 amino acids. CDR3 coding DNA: TGTGCCAGCAGCCCCGGACCCCCTATAGATTCACCCCTCCACTTT. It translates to CASSPGPPIDSPLHF.

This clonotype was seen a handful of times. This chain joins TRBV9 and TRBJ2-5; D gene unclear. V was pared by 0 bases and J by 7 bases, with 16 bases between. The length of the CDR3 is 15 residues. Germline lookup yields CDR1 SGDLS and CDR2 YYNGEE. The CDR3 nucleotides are TGTGCCAGCAGCGTAGGTCCGGCCCCCAAGTCGACCCAGTACTTC. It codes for CASSVGPAPKSTQYF.

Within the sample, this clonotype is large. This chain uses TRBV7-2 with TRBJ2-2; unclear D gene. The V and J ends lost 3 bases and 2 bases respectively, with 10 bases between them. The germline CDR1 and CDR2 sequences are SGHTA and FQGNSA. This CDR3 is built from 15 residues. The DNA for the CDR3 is TGTGCCAGCAGCTTTATCCAGGTCAACACCGGGGAGCTGTTTTTT. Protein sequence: CASSFIQVNTGELFF.

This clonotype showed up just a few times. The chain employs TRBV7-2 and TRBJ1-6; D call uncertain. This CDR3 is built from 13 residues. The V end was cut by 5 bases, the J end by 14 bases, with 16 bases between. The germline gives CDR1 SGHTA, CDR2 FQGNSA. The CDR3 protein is CASSLTGFTTLHF. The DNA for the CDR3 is TGTGCCAGCAGCCTCACGGGCTTTACAACCCTCCACTTT.

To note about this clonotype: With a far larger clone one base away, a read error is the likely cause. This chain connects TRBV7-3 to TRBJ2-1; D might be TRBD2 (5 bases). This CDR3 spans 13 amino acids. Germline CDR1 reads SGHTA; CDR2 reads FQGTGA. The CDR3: CASSPSSYNDQFF. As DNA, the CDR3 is TGTGCCAGCAGCCCTAGCTCCTACAATGATCAGTTCTTC.